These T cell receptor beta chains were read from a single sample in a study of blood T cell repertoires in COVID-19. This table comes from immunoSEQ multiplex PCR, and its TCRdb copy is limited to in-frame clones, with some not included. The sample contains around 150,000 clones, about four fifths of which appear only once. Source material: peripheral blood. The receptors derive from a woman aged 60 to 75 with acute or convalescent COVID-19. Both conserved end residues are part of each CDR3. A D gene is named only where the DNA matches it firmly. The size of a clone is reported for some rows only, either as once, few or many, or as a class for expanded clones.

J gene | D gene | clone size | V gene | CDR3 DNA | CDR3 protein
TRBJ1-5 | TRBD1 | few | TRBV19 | TGTGCCAGTAGTCGGGACAGCGGAGTGAGGAATCAGCCCCAGCATTTT | CASSRDSGVRNQPQHF
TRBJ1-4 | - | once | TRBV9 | TGTGCCAGCAGCGGGGATGACGGGGCAACTAATGAAAAACTGTTTTTT | CASSGDDGATNEKLFF
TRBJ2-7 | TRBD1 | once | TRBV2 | TGTGCCAGCAGCGCCTCCGGGACAGGGGTAAAGCAGTACTTC | CASSASGTGVKQYF
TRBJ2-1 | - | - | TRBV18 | TGTGCCAGCTCACCGTACGGGAGCTCCTACAATGAGCAGTTCTTC | CASSPYGSSYNEQFF
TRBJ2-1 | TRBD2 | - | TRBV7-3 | TGTGCCAGCAGCTTAAGGGCGGGAGGTCAGCGTAATGAGCAGTTCTTC | CASSLRAGGQRNEQFF
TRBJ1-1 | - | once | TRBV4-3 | TGCGCCAGCAGCCAAGATGGGGGGGGCACTGAAGCTTTCTTT | CASSQDGGGTEAFF
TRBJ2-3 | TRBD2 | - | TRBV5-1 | TGCGCCAGCAGCTTGGCGGTAGCGGGAGAAACAGATACGCAGTATTTT | CASSLAVAGETDTQYF
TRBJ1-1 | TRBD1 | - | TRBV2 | TGTGCCAGCAGTGATCGAAGACAGGGCATCACTGAAGCTTTCTTT | CASSDRRQGITEAFF
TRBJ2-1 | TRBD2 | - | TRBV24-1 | TGTGCCACCGGGATAGCGGGAGGGCTCTCCTACAATGAGCAGTTCTTC | CATGIAGGLSYNEQFF
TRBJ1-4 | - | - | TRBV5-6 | TGTGCCAGCAGCTTATCTGGCAATGAAAAACTGTTTTTT | CASSLSGNEKLFF
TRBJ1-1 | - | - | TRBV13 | TGTGCCAGCAGCTTAAGGGGCTTTGGGAACACTGAAGCTTTCTTT | CASSLRGFGNTEAFF
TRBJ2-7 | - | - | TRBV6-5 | TGTGCCAGCAGTTACGCTTTCAGGGCCCACGAGCAGTACTTC | CASSYAFRAHEQYF
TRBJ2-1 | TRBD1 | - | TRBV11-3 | TGTGCCAGCAGCTTAGCTGGGACAGGGCACAATGAGCAGTTCTTC | CASSLAGTGHNEQFF
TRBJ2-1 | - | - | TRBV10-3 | TGTGCCATCAGTGAGGGCTTGGGCTCTCGAAATGAGCAGTTCTTC | CAISEGLGSRNEQFF
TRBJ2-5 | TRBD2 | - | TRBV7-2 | TGTGCCAGCAGCTTTCCTAGCGGGTCCCGGGGGACCCAGTACTTC | CASSFPSGSRGTQYF
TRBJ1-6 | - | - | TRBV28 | TGTGCCAGCAGTTTACGGTACTCACCCCTCCACTTT | CASSLRYSPLHF
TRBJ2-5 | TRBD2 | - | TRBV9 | TGTGCCAGCAGCGTAGTCCCTAGCGGGAGCGGAGGAGAGACCCAGTACTTC | CASSVVPSGSGGETQYF
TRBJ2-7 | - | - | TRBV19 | TGTGCCAGCAGCCCCGCGACAAGGTCCTACGAGCAGTACTTC | CASSPATRSYEQYF
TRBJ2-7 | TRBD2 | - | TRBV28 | TGTGCCAGCAGTCCCATAACTAGCGGGAGAGAATATTCCTCCTACGAGCAGTACTTC | CASSPITSGREYSSYEQYF
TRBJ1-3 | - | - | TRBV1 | TGCACCAGCAGCCAAGATGGTGGGGAGGGGGTTAGTAACACCATATATTTT | CTSSQDGGEGVSNTIYF
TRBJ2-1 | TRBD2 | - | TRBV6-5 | TGTGCCAGCAGAGGACTAGCCGGGAATGAGCAGTTCTTC | CASRGLAGNEQFF
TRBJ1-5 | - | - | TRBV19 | TGTGCCAGTAGTGCCGGTTCCGGGATGGGCAATCAGCCCCAGCATTTT | CASSAGSGMGNQPQHF
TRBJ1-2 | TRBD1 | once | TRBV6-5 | TGTGCCAGCAGTTCGGACAGGGGGCTTTACTATGGCTACACCTTC | CASSSDRGLYYGYTF
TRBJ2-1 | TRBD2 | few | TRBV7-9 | TGTGCCAGCAGCGGGGGTAGCGGGAGATCTTCCTACAATGAGCAGTTCTTC | CASSGGSGRSSYNEQFF
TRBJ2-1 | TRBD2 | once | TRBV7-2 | TGTGCCAGCAGCTTAACGTACGGCGGGAGGGGCGCGAATGAGCAGTTCTTC | CASSLTYGGRGANEQFF